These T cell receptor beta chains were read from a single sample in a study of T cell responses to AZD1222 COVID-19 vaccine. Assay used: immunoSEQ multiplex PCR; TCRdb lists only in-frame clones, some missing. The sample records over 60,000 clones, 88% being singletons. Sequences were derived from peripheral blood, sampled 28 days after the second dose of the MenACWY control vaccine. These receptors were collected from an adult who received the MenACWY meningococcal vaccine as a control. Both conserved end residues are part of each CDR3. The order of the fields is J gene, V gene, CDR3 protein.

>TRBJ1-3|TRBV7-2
CASSFAEGNTIYF
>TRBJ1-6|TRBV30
CAWRQFNSPLHF
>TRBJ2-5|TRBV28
CASSLLGGRETQYF
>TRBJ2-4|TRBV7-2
CASSFSENIQYF
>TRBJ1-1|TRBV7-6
CASSSGTRNTEAFF
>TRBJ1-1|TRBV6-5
CASSFNRVPNTEAFF
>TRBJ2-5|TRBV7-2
CASILGRGQETQYF
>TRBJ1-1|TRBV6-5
CASSYVGGRGNTEAFF
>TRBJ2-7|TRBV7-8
CASSTGASGTSGYEQYF
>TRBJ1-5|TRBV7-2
CASSSRQNNQPQHF
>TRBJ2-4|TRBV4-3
CASSQDLRGVGIQYF
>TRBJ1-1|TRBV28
CASRAGQSSEAFF
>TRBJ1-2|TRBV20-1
CSAPDYYGYTF
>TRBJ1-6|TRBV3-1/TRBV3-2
CASTQGSNLQTSPLHF
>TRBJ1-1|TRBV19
CASSIERGAFF
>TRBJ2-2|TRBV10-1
CASSESPDRASGGANTGELFF
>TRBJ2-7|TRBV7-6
CASSPLGRSTSHEQYF
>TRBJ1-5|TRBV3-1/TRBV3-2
CASSQGTAHAQPQHF
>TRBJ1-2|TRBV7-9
CASSLVYGVDYGYTF
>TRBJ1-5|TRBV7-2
CASSFSGLPGPQHF
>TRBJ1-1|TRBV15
CATGWDRNTEAFF